The clone carrying this T cell receptor beta chain appeared many times. This sample is drawn from a study of T cells in Graves' hyperthyroidism and ophthalmopathy. There are 15 residues in the CDR3. Germline V gives CDR1 KGHSH, CDR2 LQKENI. J gave up 1 base and V 8 bases, and 5 bases lay outside the gene matches. TCR beta CDR3 regions were amplified from RNA transcripts. The HTBI set primed first-round TCR CDR3 RT-PCR. TCRdb processed the multiplex PCR reads anew with MiXCR; each CDR3 protein has one entry. The data contain some 770,000 distinct CDR3 sequences, 16% of them singletons. When ophthalmopathy did not progress within 18 months, Graves' hyperthyroidism was considered stable. PBMCs were collected from an approximately 9 ml volume of fresh peripheral blood.

This chain joins TRBV18 and TRBJ2-1, with 10 positions matching TRBD1. The sequence derives from a man younger than 35 with Graves' hyperthyroidism. What was sequenced was blood. The DNA of the CDR3 is TGTGCCAGCAGTCCGGACAGGGGGTCCTACAATGAGCAGTTCTTC. Its translation is CASSPDRGSYNEQFF.